This T cell receptor beta chain was recovered during a study of blood T cell repertoires in COVID-19. Across the whole study: Spain, Italy and the United States supplied samples that represented acute and convalescent COVID-19.

Method: immunoSEQ multiplex PCR; TCRdb's copy keeps in-frame clones and lacks some. The table records approximately 230,000 clones, 82% of them present only once. Participant-given clinical history determined each cohort assignment. Symptom resolution, clearance, or two negative PCRs marked donors in Cohort 3 as recovered. V was pared by 6 bases and J by 3 bases, with 21 bases between. CDR3 length equals 16 residues. Germline lookup yields CDR1 MDHEN and CDR2 SYDVKM. The TCR was taken from a man aged 35-49 years who had recovered from COVID-19. The V and J genes are TRBV28 and TRBJ2-7; the D gene is possibly TRBD2 (6 bases). The specimen sequenced was PBMCs or T cells enriched from blood (not recorded which). The CDR3, as DNA: TGTGCCAGCAGCCTACCAGGGAGCCGGGGGTACTACGAGCAGTACTTC. Translation gives CASSLPGSRGYYEQYF.